The present T cell receptor beta chain was sequenced within a study of Ad26.COV2.S vaccination and SARS-CoV-2 variants. Treatment described: 15 to 20 received Ad26.COV2.S at low or high dose, single or two shots; about 5 received placebo; per-sample allocation not given. Day 63 following the first vaccine or placebo injection was when the samples were taken. Clones were sequenced by immunoSEQ multiplex PCR, and TCRdb holds only the in-frame ones, with some missing. The sample has hundreds of thousands of clones, around 88% seen once; the top ten hold under 6%. The TCR was taken from a person between 18 and 59 years old who received the Ad26.COV2.S COVID-19 vaccine or a placebo. The sample consisted of peripheral blood, taken in a trial of Ad26.COV2.S vaccine versus placebo.

The CDR3 nucleotides are TGTGCCAGCAGCAACGAACGAATACAGGGCTACGAGCAGTACTTC. Its protein product is CASSNERIQGYEQYF. V is TRBV7-9 and J is TRBJ2-7; the D gene is possibly TRBD1 (6 bases). This CDR3 spans 15 amino acids. Trimming removed 5 bases from V and 3 bases from J, with 17 bases in between. The germline gives CDR1 SEHNR, CDR2 FQNEAQ (reference sequence).